These 10 T cell receptor beta chains originate from one sample sequenced in a study of tumor T cells in aggressive B-cell lymphoma. Repertoires were generated with immunoSEQ multiplex PCR, while TCRdb's copy carries only in-frame clones and drops some. The sample has approximately 4,300 clones, around 85% seen once; the top ten hold 4.5% to 5.5%. Material for sequencing was tumor tissue. The origin of the receptors is an adult with diffuse large B cell lymphoma.

V and J are TRBV18 and TRBJ1-1, with 7 bases matching TRBD1. This CDR3 is 12 amino acids long. CDR1 and CDR2 from the germline V gene are KGHSH and LQKENI. V shed 8 bases, J shed 3 bases, and the junction held 3 bases outside the gene matches. This CDR3 reads CASKTGDTEAFF. Here the CDR3 DNA reads TGTGCCAGCAAAACAGGGGACACTGAAGCTTTCTTT. Complete variable domain (other parts from reference TRBV18 and TRBJ1-1): NAGVMQNPRHLVRRRGQEARLRCSPMKGHSHVYWYRQLPEEGLKFMVYLQKENIIDESGMPKERFSAEFPKEGPSILRIQQVVRGDSAAYFCASKTGDTEAFFGQGTRLTVV.

This clone has only one observation. The rearrangement links TRBV28 to TRBJ1-2, with a tentative D call TRBD1 (5 bases). V lost 5 bases and J lost 4, with 11 bases in between. The CDR3 loop spans 13 amino acids. Germline V CDR1 and CDR2: MDHEN, SYDVKM. Here the CDR3 reads CASSPSRVYGYTF. For the CDR3, the DNA is TGTGCCAGCAGTCCAAGCAGGGTCTATGGCTACACCTTC.

The chain links TRBV28 to TRBJ1-2; D may be TRBD1 (5 bases). This CDR3 has 12 amino acids. Germline-derived CDR1 and CDR2 are MDHEN and SYDVKM. Trimming stripped 10 bases from V and 1 base from J, with 10 bases between. CDR3: CAIRTLNYGYTF. The DNA for the CDR3 is TGTGCCATTCGGACACTTAACTATGGCTACACCTTC.

This chain uses TRBV6-1 with TRBJ1-2; D is perhaps TRBD1 (5 bases). Germline-derived CDR1 and CDR2 are MNHNS and SASEGT. CDR3 length: 13 amino acids. The ends were cut back, 2 bases at V and 4 bases at J, with 8 bases in the middle. The CDR3 loop reads CASSESGGYGYTF. The CDR3 DNA is TGTGCCAGCAGTGAAAGCGGGGGCTATGGCTACACCTTC.

The V and J genes are TRBV7-2 and TRBJ1-4; 8 bases are shared with TRBD1. The germline V gene has CDR1 SGHTA and CDR2 FQGNSA. The CDR3 is 15 residues long. Trimming took 5 bases from V and 5 from J; bases not matched to a gene: 7. The DNA of the CDR3 is TGTGCCAGCAGCCCATGGACAGGGTCCAATGAAAAACTGTTTTTT. Translated: CASSPWTGSNEKLFF.

This clone was recorded once. The chain carries TRBV30 and TRBJ2-7; tentatively, D is TRBD1 (5 bases). The CDR3 spans 12 residues. CDR1 and CDR2 (germline): GTSNPN, SVGIG (reference sequence). V was trimmed by 3 bases and J by 0 bases, leaving 6 bases between them. The CDR3 DNA follows: TGTGCCTGGAGCGACAGCTCCTACGAGCAGTACTTC. Translating gives CAWSDSSYEQYF.

CDR3 in amino acids: CASSQGRGAYEQYF. The CDR3 DNA reads as TGCGCCAGCAGCCAAGGTCGCGGGGCCTACGAGCAGTACTTC. This chain links TRBV4-1 with TRBJ2-7; tentatively, D is TRBD2 (6 bases). The CDR3 totals 14 residues. Trimming removed 1 base from V and 2 bases from J, with 9 bases in between. CDR1 is MGHRA, CDR2 YSYEKL, per germline.

This chain connects TRBV10-3 to TRBJ1-5, with unresolved D. The CDR3 loop spans 14 amino acids. With 6 bases removed from V and 1 base from J, the gap between germline ends came to 10 bases. Germline loops: CDR1 ENHRY, CDR2 SYGVKD. The DNA for the CDR3 is TGTGCCATCAGCCAAGCCTTGAGCAATCAGCCCCAGCATTTT. As protein: CAISQALSNQPQHF.

The V call is TRBV5-1, the J call TRBJ1-3, with D tentatively TRBD1 (5 bases). The CDR3 covers 16 residues. Trimming shortened V by 4 bases and J by 0 bases, and 14 bases separated the two germline ends. The germline gives CDR1 SGHRS, CDR2 YFSETQ. The CDR3 coding sequence is TGCGCCAGCAGCCCATACTTGACAGTCTCTGGAAACACCATATATTTT. Protein product: CASSPYLTVSGNTIYF.

The V and J genes are TRBV5-6 and TRBJ1-1, with D possibly being TRBD1 (6 bases). Deletions cut 4 bases from V and 3 bases from J, with 22 bases between. Germline CDR1 and CDR2: SGHDT and YYEEEE. The CDR3 contains 17 residues. The CDR3 DNA follows: TGTGCCAGCAGCCTACCGACAGGTGAGAGGACGTACACTGAAGCTTTCTTT. This codes for CASSLPTGERTYTEAFF.